The 29 T cell receptor beta chains listed next were all sequenced from one sample in a study of cytomegalovirus exposure and HLA in healthy donors. This PCR relied on a set of 60 Vbeta primers and 13 Jbeta primers. The table came from immunoSEQ multiplex PCR; TCRdb's copy has only in-frame clones and leaves some out. Of tens of thousands of clones listed, more than 75% are singletons. The sample consisted of PBMCs. These receptors were obtained from a female donor in good health and CMV-seronegative.

V gene TRBV2 combines with J gene TRBJ1-3, with D perhaps TRBD1 (5 bases). Between the trimmed V and J ends, which lost 1 base and 0 bases, there was a span of 10 bases. Germline-derived CDR1 and CDR2 are SNHLY and FYNNEI. The CDR3 has 16 residues. The CDR3 DNA reads TGTGCCAGCAGTGAAGTAGGGGTAGGCTCTGGAAACACCATATATTTT. Residues: CASSEVGVGSGNTIYF.

This clone was detected a few times. V usage is TRBV5-5 and J usage is TRBJ2-1; 7 bases map to TRBD2. Trimming took 1 base from V and 6 from J; bases not matched to a gene: 7. The CDR3 has 15 residues. CDR1 and CDR2 from the germline V gene are SGHKS and YYEKEE (reference sequence). The CDR3 region has the DNA TGTGCCAGCAGCTTGAGGCGGGGGTGGGGCAATGAGCAGTTCTTC. Its translation is CASSLRRGWGNEQFF.

This rearrangement joins TRBV6-5 to TRBJ1-6, with D tentatively TRBD1 (6 bases). V lost 6 bases, J lost 5 bases, and 11 bases lay in between. The CDR3 has 14 amino acids. Germline V lookup: CDR1 MNHEY, CDR2 SVGAGI. CDR3 DNA: TGTGCCAGCAGATTCGACAGGAATAATTCACCCCTCCACTTT. Residues: CASRFDRNNSPLHF.

The CDR3 DNA is TGTGCCAGCAGCGACCGACAGGGGGAAGCTTTCTTT. As protein: CASSDRQGEAFF. The J gene is TRBJ1-1, the V gene TRBV7-2; 8 nucleotides agree with TRBD1. The CDR3 consists of 12 residues. The germline gives CDR1 SGHTA, CDR2 FQGNSA. With 5 bases clipped from V and 8 bases from J, the junction kept 4 bases outside the gene matches.

The chain recombines TRBV6-5 with TRBJ2-7; D may be TRBD1 (6 bases). Germline V gene lookup returns CDR1 MNHEY and CDR2 SVGAGI. V was pared by 4 bases and J by 0 bases, with 13 bases between. The CDR3 is made up of 15 amino acids. CDR3 DNA sequence: TGTGCCAGCAGTTTAGATCCGACAGGCTCCTACGAGCAGTACTTC. Translating it yields CASSLDPTGSYEQYF.

The chain joins TRBV4-3 to TRBJ1-6, with D possibly TRBD1 on 5 matching bases. Trimming shortened V by 4 bases and J by 8 bases, and 18 bases separated the two germline ends. Germline V gives CDR1 LGHNA, CDR2 YSLEER. There are 16 residues in the CDR3. CDR3 coding DNA: TGCGCCAGCAGCCTCTCGGCGGGGCCTTTGGATTCACCCCTCCACTTT. This sequence encodes CASSLSAGPLDSPLHF.

The chain is built from TRBV2 and TRBJ2-7; D is possibly TRBD1 (5 bases). V was pared by 0 bases and J by 2 bases, with 5 bases between. CDR1 is SNHLY, CDR2 FYNNEI, per germline. This CDR3 comprises 13 residues. CDR3 nucleotides: TGTGCCAGCAGTGAAGCGGGGCCCTACGAGCAGTACTTC. It specifies CASSEAGPYEQYF.

The chain employs TRBV10-3 and TRBJ1-1; no definite D call. Deletions cut 10 bases from V and 4 bases from J, with 10 bases between. Germline V gene lookup returns CDR1 ENHRY and CDR2 SYGVKD. The length of the CDR3 is 11 residues. The CDR3 loop reads CATREVTEAFF. As DNA, the CDR3 is TGTGCCACGAGAGAAGTCACTGAAGCTTTCTTT.

The chain combines TRBV4-2 with TRBJ1-5; D gene uncertain. The germline V gene encodes CDR1 LGHNA and CDR2 YNFKEQ. Trimming stripped 1 base from V and 5 bases from J, with 9 bases between. This CDR3 has 14 amino acids. CDR3 sequence: CASSQVVGDQPQHF. The CDR3 DNA reads as TGTGCCAGCAGCCAAGTAGTGGGAGATCAGCCCCAGCATTTT.

This chain joins TRBV4-1 and TRBJ2-4; tentative D call: TRBD2 (7 bases). The CDR3 runs to 17 residues. Trimming took 0 bases from V and 1 from J, leaving 13 bases between them. Germline-derived CDR1 and CDR2 are MGHRA and YSYEKL. The DNA of the CDR3 is TGCGCCAGCAGCCAAGACCGGACGGGGGGCGCCAAAAACATTCAGTACTTC. The encoded protein is CASSQDRTGGAKNIQYF.

This rearrangement joins TRBV5-1 to TRBJ1-5, with D uncertain. The CDR3 totals 13 residues. V lost 0 bases to trimming and J lost 5 bases, with 6 bases between them. Germline CDR1 SGHRS, CDR2 YFSETQ. The CDR3 coding sequence is TGCGCCAGCAGCTTGGCCCCGGATCAGCCCCAGCATTTT. Translating it yields CASSLAPDQPQHF.

This chain uses TRBV7-2 with TRBJ2-5, with 7 bases fitting TRBD1. Germline CDR1 SGHTA, CDR2 FQGNSA. The CDR3 has 13 amino acids. The V gene end was trimmed by 4 bases and the J gene end by 4 bases; junction bases not matched to a gene: 3. The CDR3 DNA reads as TGTGCCAGCAGCTCCGGACAGGTAGAGACCCAGTACTTC. Amino acids: CASSSGQVETQYF.

The chain carries TRBV19 and TRBJ1-4; D not resolved. The CDR3 runs 13 residues. Germline assignment: CDR1 LNHDA and CDR2 SQIVND (reference sequence). V was shortened by 9 bases and J by 8 bases, with 16 bases between the two germline ends. CDR3: CASNPSKMEKLFF. CDR3 DNA sequence: TGTGCCAGCAACCCCAGTAAGATGGAAAAACTGTTTTTT.

This chain uses TRBV4-1 with TRBJ1-4, with TRBD1 identical over 7 bases. Losses at the gene ends were 5 bases for V and 8 bases for J; bases not matched to a gene: 5. This CDR3 contains 13 residues. Germline values: CDR1 MGHRA, CDR2 YSYEKL. CDR3 bases: TGCGCCAGCAGCAACAGGGGAGGCGAAAAACTGTTTTTT. This sequence encodes CASSNRGGEKLFF.

The V and J genes are TRBV10-3 and TRBJ1-5, with D hard to call. The germline V gene has CDR1 ENHRY and CDR2 SYGVKD. The V end was cut by 0 bases, the J end by 4 bases, with 7 bases between. The CDR3 totals 14 residues. CDR3 in amino acids: CAISESGRNQPQHF. CDR3 coding DNA: TGTGCCATCAGTGAGTCCGGGAGGAATCAGCCCCAGCATTTT.

The rearrangement links TRBV19 to TRBJ2-1; D unresolved. This CDR3 comprises 13 residues. The V end was cut by 0 bases, the J end by 10 bases, with 10 bases between. Germline values: CDR1 LNHDA, CDR2 SQIVND (reference sequence). The CDR3 is CASSIDQALEQFF. CDR3 coding DNA: TGTGCCAGTAGTATAGATCAGGCCCTAGAGCAGTTCTTC. The entire variable domain, with the rest obtained from reference TRBV19 and TRBJ2-1, is as follows: DGGITQSPKYLFRKEGQNVTLSCEQNLNHDAMYWYRQDPGQGLRLIYYSQIVNDFQKGDIAEGYSVSREKKESFPLTVTSAQKNPTAFYLCASSIDQALEQFFGPGTRLTVL.

A few counts support this clone. The J gene is TRBJ1-2, the V gene TRBV19, with D hard to call. With 4 bases removed from V and 4 bases from J, the gap between germline ends came to 10 bases. The CDR3 runs 13 residues. Per the germline V gene, CDR1 is LNHDA and CDR2 is SQIVND (reference sequence). The CDR3 region has the DNA TGTGCCAGTAGTACAACCAACAGCTATGGCTACACCTTC. Protein product: CASSTTNSYGYTF.

This clone was detected only a few times. The chain links TRBV11-2 to TRBJ2-5; 12 positions match TRBD2. Germline CDR1 reads SGHAT; CDR2 reads FQNNGV. The CDR3 sequence is 16 residues long. The trim removed 7 bases at V and 5 bases at J, leaving 11 bases unmatched. CDR3 in DNA: TGTGCCAGCACCTTTCTAGCGGGGGGGCCGAAGGAGACCCAGTACTTC. Amino acid sequence: CASTFLAGGPKETQYF.

The rearrangement joins TRBV30 to TRBJ2-7; TRBD2 agrees at 9 bases. The CDR3 covers 14 residues. The junction had 5 bases not matched to a gene; V was cut back by 3 bases and J by 2 bases. Germline CDR1 is GTSNPN and CDR2 is SVGIG (reference sequence). CDR3 nucleotide sequence: TGTGCCTGGAGCGTGACTAGCGGAGCCTACGAGCAGTACTTC. This encodes CAWSVTSGAYEQYF.

This clone was seen more than once but under ten times. V gene TRBV7-8 combines with J gene TRBJ1-2, with no clear D. Per germline, CDR1 SGHVS and CDR2 FQNEAQ. V was trimmed by 2 bases and J by 5 bases, leaving 15 bases between them. The CDR3 extends over 15 amino acids. CDR3 nucleotide sequence: TGTGCCAGCAGCTTACAGTCATATACGGGGTATGGCTACACCTTC. Its translation: CASSLQSYTGYGYTF.

On this clone itself: One end of the junction is discordant with germline, which a read error may explain. The chain uses TRBV7-9 and TRBJ2-5; 9 positions match TRBD1. The CDR3 totals 15 residues. CDR1 is SEHNR and CDR2 is FQNEAQ in the germline V gene (reference sequence). CDR3 in amino acids: CSSSFGTGLWKTQYF. CDR3 bases: TGTTCCAGCAGCTTCGGGACAGGGCTTTGGAAGACCCAGTACTTC.

The genes are TRBV5-1 and TRBJ1-2; no clear D. This CDR3 contains 12 residues. In germline, CDR1 is SGHRS, CDR2 YFSETQ. Trimming left V 4 bases short and J 11 bases short, with 15 bases between. The CDR3 DNA follows: TGCGCCAGCAGCCCGAGACCCGACACTTACACCTTC. Protein: CASSPRPDTYTF.

The chain employs TRBV30 and TRBJ2-1; perhaps TRBD2 as D (6 bases). V was clipped by 7 bases and J by 5 bases, with 15 bases between them. The CDR3 extends over 13 amino acids. Per the germline V gene, CDR1 is GTSNPN and CDR2 is SVGIG (reference sequence). As DNA, the CDR3 is TGTGCCTCTTTTGCGGGGTTTAACAATGAGCAGTTCTTC. Translation gives CASFAGFNNEQFF.

This sequence joins TRBV19 and TRBJ1-1; D gene uncertain. V was cut by 7 bases and J by 1 base, with 16 bases left in between. CDR3 length: 15 amino acids. CDR1 and CDR2 from the germline V gene are LNHDA and SQIVND (reference sequence). The CDR3: CASTVRGRPNTEAFF. DNA of the CDR3: TGTGCCAGTACAGTAAGAGGGAGACCGAACACTGAAGCTTTCTTT.

The chain carries TRBV18 and TRBJ1-2, with TRBD1 matching over 7 bases. With 8 bases clipped from V and 4 bases from J, the junction kept 10 bases outside the gene matches. There are 14 residues in the CDR3. CDR1 is KGHSH and CDR2 is LQKENI in the germline V gene. The chain's CDR3 is CASLDQGTAYGYTF. Here the CDR3 DNA reads TGTGCCAGCCTCGACCAAGGGACAGCCTATGGCTACACCTTC.

Only a few counts were recorded for this clone. The chain links TRBV6-5 to TRBJ1-5; 8 bases fit TRBD1. The CDR3 contains 13 residues. Germline CDR1 MNHEY, CDR2 SVGAGI. The trim removed 10 bases at V and 4 bases at J, leaving 6 bases unmatched. DNA of the CDR3: TGTGCCATCAGCCAGGGGGCGAATCAGCCCCAGCATTTT. Protein sequence: CAISQGANQPQHF.

The V and J genes are TRBV9 and TRBJ2-5, with 12 nucleotides matching TRBD2. This CDR3 has 15 amino acids. The V gene end was trimmed by 3 bases and the J gene end by 2 bases; junction bases not matched to a gene: 2. Germline V lookup: CDR1 SGDLS, CDR2 YYNGEE. The DNA of the CDR3 is TGTGCCAGCAGCGGTCTAGCGGGGGGGCAAGAGACCCAGTACTTC. Translated: CASSGLAGGQETQYF. The full variable domain, with the rest looked up from reference TRBV9 and TRBJ2-5, is DSGVTQTPKHLITATGQRVTLRCSPRSGDLSVYWYQQSLDQGLQFLIQYYNGEERAKGNILERFSAQQFPDLHSELNLSSLELGDSALYFCASSGLAGGQETQYFGPGTRLLVL.

The chain recombines TRBV4-3 with TRBJ2-3; 7 bases map to TRBD2. Trimming at V came to 0 bases and at J to 3 bases, leaving 12 bases not matched to a gene. Looked up from germline, CDR1 is LGHNA and CDR2 is YSLEER. This CDR3 is 18 amino acids long. Here the CDR3 reads CASSQDRGGGGATDTQYF. The CDR3 DNA reads TGCGCCAGCAGCCAAGATAGGGGCGGCGGGGGAGCGACAGATACGCAGTATTTT.

With respect to this clone: The germline gene is not matched at one end of the junction; a read error may be the cause. This chain joins TRBV19 and TRBJ2-7; TRBD2 aligns across 7 bases. The CDR3 spans 14 residues. Germline CDR1 is LNHDA and CDR2 is SQIVND (reference sequence). CDR3 sequence (DNA): TGTGCCGGTAGTCCCATTGGGAGGGGCCTCGAGCAGTACTTC. Translation: CAGSPIGRGLEQYF.